The clone carrying this T cell receptor (beta chain) was found many times. The data belong to a study of human T cells and chemical hapten exposure. Each CDR3 protein is one row after TCRdb ran MiXCR on the RACE reads. The sample carries about 55,000 distinct CDR3 sequences, approximately 9.7% recorded once. The time point was: pre-sensitization, week 0. Treatment meaning: therapeutic diphenylcyclopropenone sensitization with weekly scalp DPC. It was unfractionated whole blood from which total RNA was extracted. CDR3 size: 13 residues. V lost 3 bases to trimming and J lost 5 bases; unmatched junction nucleotides: 3.

The chain combines TRBV12-3 or TRBV12-4 with TRBJ2-7; TRBD1 matches at 8 bases. Sequences were derived from whole blood, sampled in connection with sensitization to the hapten diphenylcyclopropenone (DPC). The origin of this receptor is a woman aged 25 to 45 with alopecia areata. Some clones in this sample may be carry-over from other donors' samples. The CDR3 spells CASSLDRANEQYF. Written as DNA, the CDR3 is TGTGCCAGCAGTTTGGACAGGGCGAACGAGCAGTACTTC.